This T cell receptor beta chain was sequenced in a study of cytomegalovirus exposure and HLA in healthy donors. Nominally healthy donors provided the samples, though records likely missed some immune exposures. The length of the CDR3 is 16 residues. The V gene end was trimmed by 5 bases and the J gene end by 2 bases; junction bases not matched to a gene: 9. On this clone itself: Its antigen is currently unknown.

Study-level findings and limits: The authors enumerated 150 to 200 TCR beta chains as linked to cytomegalovirus. CMV serostatus alone was available as immune exposure information.

The primer mix had 60 Vbeta and 13 Jbeta primers. TCRdb's copy holds only in-frame clones and misses some; the assay was immunoSEQ multiplex PCR. The sample comprises 160,000 or so clones, about 80% of which are singletons, and 2.4% rests with the top ten. The sequence was obtained from a man between 60 and 75 years old in good health and CMV-seronegative. This chain connects TRBV23-1 to TRBJ2-7; 10 bases align to TRBD1. TRBV23-1 falls under the ORF class, with uncertain function. The specimen sequenced was PBMCs. Here the CDR3 DNA reads TGCGCCAGCAGTTATGGACAGGGGGGAAACCCCTACGAGCAGTACTTC. It translates to CASSYGQGGNPYEQYF.